A selection of T cell receptor beta chains follows, all from one sample in a study of identifying expanded T cells in peripheral blood. Profiled with immunoSEQ multiplex PCR; TCRdb holds only in-frame clones, not every one. The table shows 55,000 to 60,000 clones, with more than 70% occurring only once. The sequenced sample consisted of blood. The source is a person aged 18-70 years in good health. Both conserved end residues are part of each CDR3. A D gene is named only where the DNA matches it firmly. Some rows mark clone size as missing; the rest say once, few, many or name a class of expanded clone.

>NA|TRBJ1-3|TRBV10-3|once
CAISESPLSGNTIYF
TGTGCCATCAGTGAGTCCCCTCTCTCTGGAAACACCATATATTTT
>NA|TRBJ2-6|TRBV7-9|NA
CASTAATSRAGANVLTF
TGTGCCAGCACCGCTGCTACAAGCAGAGCTGGGGCCAACGTCCTGACTTTC
>NA|TRBJ2-7|TRBV21-1|NA
CASTTTDRGLIYEQYF
TGTGCCAGCACAACAACTGACAGGGGGCTTATCTACGAGCAGTACTTC
>NA|TRBJ2-1|TRBV10-3|NA
CAISESRVSNNEQFF
TGTGCCATCAGTGAGTCTAGGGTCAGTAATAATGAGCAGTTCTTC
>NA|TRBJ2-7|TRBV5-4|NA
CASSFKVITKPSYEQYF
TGTGCCAGCAGCTTTAAAGTCATAACCAAGCCGTCCTACGAGCAGTACTTC
>NA|TRBJ1-2|TRBV7-9|NA
CASSLGMSDYGYTF
TGTGCCAGCAGCTTAGGCATGTCGGACTATGGCTACACCTTC
>NA|TRBJ2-4|TRBV5-4|NA
CASSADGALANIQYF
TGTGCCAGCAGCGCGGACGGGGCTCTGGCAAACATTCAGTACTTC
>NA|TRBJ1-1|TRBV30|NA
CAWIPQVTEAFF
TGTGCCTGGATCCCTCAAGTCACTGAAGCTTTCTTT
>TRBD1|TRBJ1-1|TRBV7-2|NA
CASSGPGGNTEAFF
TGTGCCAGCAGTGGGCCAGGGGGCAACACTGAAGCTTTCTTT
>NA|TRBJ1-6|TRBV2|few
CASTSQGSNSPLHF
TGTGCCAGCACCTCCCAGGGGTCGAATTCACCCCTCCACTTT
>NA|TRBJ2-3|TRBV28|NA
CASKNWVGGEDAQYF
TGTGCCAGCAAGAACTGGGTAGGCGGGGAGGACGCGCAGTATTTT
>NA|TRBJ2-5|TRBV2|NA
CASSEDSLQETQYF
TGTGCCAGCAGTGAAGACAGCCTCCAAGAGACCCAGTACTTC
>NA|TRBJ1-4|TRBV29-1|once
CSGKGAPTNEKLFF
TGCAGCGGTAAAGGGGCTCCTACTAATGAAAAACTGTTTTTT
>NA|TRBJ2-7|TRBV5-1|NA
CASSLDYEQYF
TGCGCCAGCAGCTTGGATTACGAGCAGTACTTC
>NA|TRBJ1-1|TRBV7-2|NA
CASSLDRNTEAFF
TGTGCCAGCAGCTTAGACCGGAACACTGAAGCTTTCTTT
>NA|TRBJ2-5|TRBV4-3|once
CASSQGRKSGETQYF
TGCGCCAGCAGCCAGGGACGAAAATCCGGAGAGACCCAGTACTTC
>TRBD1|TRBJ2-2|TRBV5-1|NA
CASSYMTGPGTGELFF
TGCGCCAGCAGCTATATGACAGGGCCCGGCACCGGGGAGCTGTTTTTT
>NA|TRBJ2-1|TRBV7-9|NA
CASHGTQYNEQFF
TGTGCCAGCCATGGGACACAATACAATGAGCAGTTCTTC
>NA|TRBJ2-5|TRBV18|NA
CASSPGGGETQYF
TGTGCCAGCTCACCGGGGGGCGGAGAGACCCAGTACTTC
>NA|TRBJ2-2|TRBV6-6|NA
CASRGGGKTTGELFF
TGTGCCAGCAGAGGAGGGGGCAAGACGACCGGGGAGCTGTTTTTT
>NA|TRBJ2-1|TRBV4-3|NA
CASSQGVFVMNEQFF
TGCGCCAGCAGCCAAGGCGTTTTTGTGATGAATGAGCAGTTCTTC
>NA|TRBJ2-5|TRBV18|NA
CASSPGDVETQYF
TGTGCCAGCTCACCCGGAGATGTGGAGACCCAGTACTTC
>NA|TRBJ2-4|TRBV7-2|NA
CASSLFGNLAKNIQYF
TGTGCCAGCAGCTTGTTCGGGAACTTAGCCAAAAACATTCAGTACTTC
>NA|TRBJ1-1|TRBV6-5|NA
CASSYSGSMNTEAFF
TGTGCCAGCAGTTACTCGGGGAGCATGAACACTGAAGCTTTCTTT
>NA|TRBJ2-2|TRBV5-1|NA
CASSFGLRTGELFF
TGCGCCAGCAGCTTCGGGTTACGTACCGGGGAGCTGTTTTTT
>NA|TRBJ2-5|TRBV11-2|NA
CASSPGYSQETQYF
TGTGCCAGCAGCCCCGGTTACTCACAAGAGACCCAGTACTTC
>NA|TRBJ1-2|TRBV4-1|NA
CASSQENPLGGYTF
TGCGCCAGCAGCCAAGAAAATCCTCTTGGAGGCTACACCTTC
>TRBD1|TRBJ2-7|TRBV25-1|NA
CARPGQGNEQYF
TGTGCCAGACCGGGACAGGGGAACGAGCAGTACTTC
>NA|TRBJ2-7|TRBV7-6|NA
CASSLGTYPDYEQYF
TGTGCCAGCAGCCTCGGGACTTACCCGGACTACGAGCAGTACTTC
>NA|TRBJ2-6|TRBV13|NA
CASRLGANVLTF
TGTGCCAGCAGGCTTGGGGCCAACGTCCTGACTTTC
>NA|TRBJ1-1|TRBV9|once
CASGQWDTEAFF
TGTGCCAGCGGCCAATGGGACACTGAAGCTTTCTTT
>TRBD2|TRBJ2-3|TRBV7-3|NA
CASSLTSGRARGTDTQYF
TGTGCCAGCAGCTTGACTAGCGGGAGGGCCCGGGGCACAGATACGCAGTATTTT
>NA|TRBJ2-3|TRBV7-2|NA
CASSLLVILSRAAKDTQYF
TGTGCCAGCAGCTTACTAGTCATTTTGTCCAGGGCCGCGAAAGATACGCAGTATTTT
>TRBD1|TRBJ2-7|TRBV28|NA
CASSSTRDRIYEQYF
TGTGCCAGCAGTTCTACCCGGGACAGAATCTACGAGCAGTACTTC
>NA|TRBJ1-4|TRBV7-2|NA
CASSSRSAGSNEKLFF
TGTGCCAGCAGTTCCCGATCAGCCGGGAGTAATGAAAAACTGTTTTTT
>TRBD2|TRBJ2-7|TRBV15|NA
CATSRGGTKSYEQYF
TGTGCCACCAGCAGAGGTGGGACTAAGTCCTACGAGCAGTACTTC
>NA|TRBJ2-6|TRBV29-1|NA
CSVEAGANVLTF
TGCAGCGTTGAGGCCGGGGCCAACGTCCTGACTTTC
>NA|TRBJ2-3|TRBV28|NA
CASSGPGWPPDTQYF
TGTGCCAGCAGTGGGCCTGGGTGGCCGCCGGATACGCAGTATTTT
>TRBD2|TRBJ2-2|TRBV7-3|NA
CASSRSGMGTPELFF
TGTGCCAGCAGCCGAAGCGGGATGGGTACGCCGGAGCTGTTTTTT
>NA|TRBJ1-1|TRBV7-9|NA
CASKDSHNTEAFF
TGTGCCAGCAAGGACAGCCATAACACTGAAGCTTTCTTT
>NA|TRBJ1-6|TRBV19|NA
CASMRKATGGYSPLHF
TGTGCCAGTATGAGAAAGGCCACCGGAGGTTATTCACCCCTCCACTTT
>TRBD1|TRBJ1-1|TRBV6-6|NA
CASSADRGQIEAFF
TGTGCCAGCAGTGCGGACAGGGGACAGATAGAGGCTTTCTTT
>NA|TRBJ1-3|TRBV21-1|NA
CASSKGKGRQGNTIYF
TGTGCCAGCAGCAAAGGAAAGGGCAGGCAGGGAAACACCATATATTTT
>NA|TRBJ1-1|TRBV6-5|once
CASSYRGVSRTEAFF
TGTGCCAGCAGTTACAGGGGGGTGAGTCGCACTGAAGCTTTCTTT
>NA|TRBJ2-5|TRBV5-4|few
CASSFGAQETQYF
TGTGCCAGCAGCTTCGGGGCCCAAGAGACCCAGTACTTC
>NA|TRBJ2-2|TRBV5-6|NA
CASSFVGLGGELFF
TGTGCCAGCAGCTTTGTAGGGCTGGGCGGGGAGCTGTTTTTT
>TRBD1|TRBJ2-5|TRBV28|NA
CASSSGQEETQYF
TGTGCCAGCAGTTCTGGACAGGAAGAGACCCAGTACTTC
>NA|TRBJ1-1|TRBV6-1|NA
CASSETVGEAFF
TGTGCCAGCAGTGAAACAGTGGGTGAAGCTTTCTTT
>TRBD2|TRBJ2-1|TRBV19|NA
CASSMNGLAGGNEQFF
TGTGCCAGTAGTATGAACGGACTAGCGGGAGGAAATGAGCAGTTCTTC